The clone carrying this TCR beta chain was recorded at least ten times. Molecular barcoding with unique molecular identifiers was used for the TCRbeta library. MiXCR, run by TCRdb on the PCR reads, gives a single entry per CDR3 protein. The repertoire consists of around 600,000 distinct CDR3 sequences, with 15% to 20% occurring once and the leading ten covering over 0.95%. The CDR3 totals 13 residues. V gave up 4 bases and J gave up 6 bases, with 13 bases separating them. The data are from a study of T-cell reconstitution after alpha-beta-depleted transplantation in children. The specimen was PBMCs from the stem cell graft donor, collected from the stem cell graft. The V gene is TRBV12-3 or TRBV12-4, the J gene TRBJ2-7; D is ambiguous. The sequence derives from a human donor who donated a stem cell graft to a child with acute myeloid leukemia. The CDR3 region is CASSSSTNGEQYF. CDR3 nucleotide sequence: TGTGCCAGCAGTTCTTCAACGAACGGCGAGCAGTACTTC.